This entry features one T cell receptor beta chain sequence. Its antigen remains unidentified. These data belong to a study of OX40 agonist ivuxolimab in advanced cancers. General study points: CD4+ and CD8+ blood T cells expanded clonally by week 6 at 0.1 to 3.0 mg/kg.

Assay: immunoSEQ multiplex PCR; the TCRdb copy retains only in-frame clones and omits some. The table lists some 150,000 clones, less than 95% of them singletons, with 0.85% to 1.4% in the top ten. Germline loops: CDR1 MDHEN, CDR2 SYDVKM. The CDR3 is 14 residues long. Trimming removed 7 bases at V and 3 bases at J, with 15 bases between. This clonotype was obtained from an adult with an advanced solid tumor such as melanoma, head and neck, liver or kidney cancer. The chain uses TRBV28 and TRBJ1-1; D gene uncertain. Here the sequenced sample was CD4+ or CD8+ T cells sorted from blood, taken in a trial of the OX40 agonist ivuxolimab. The CDR3 loop is CASINPGMDTEAFF. The CDR3, as DNA: TGTGCCAGCATAAACCCCGGGATGGACACTGAAGCTTTCTTT.